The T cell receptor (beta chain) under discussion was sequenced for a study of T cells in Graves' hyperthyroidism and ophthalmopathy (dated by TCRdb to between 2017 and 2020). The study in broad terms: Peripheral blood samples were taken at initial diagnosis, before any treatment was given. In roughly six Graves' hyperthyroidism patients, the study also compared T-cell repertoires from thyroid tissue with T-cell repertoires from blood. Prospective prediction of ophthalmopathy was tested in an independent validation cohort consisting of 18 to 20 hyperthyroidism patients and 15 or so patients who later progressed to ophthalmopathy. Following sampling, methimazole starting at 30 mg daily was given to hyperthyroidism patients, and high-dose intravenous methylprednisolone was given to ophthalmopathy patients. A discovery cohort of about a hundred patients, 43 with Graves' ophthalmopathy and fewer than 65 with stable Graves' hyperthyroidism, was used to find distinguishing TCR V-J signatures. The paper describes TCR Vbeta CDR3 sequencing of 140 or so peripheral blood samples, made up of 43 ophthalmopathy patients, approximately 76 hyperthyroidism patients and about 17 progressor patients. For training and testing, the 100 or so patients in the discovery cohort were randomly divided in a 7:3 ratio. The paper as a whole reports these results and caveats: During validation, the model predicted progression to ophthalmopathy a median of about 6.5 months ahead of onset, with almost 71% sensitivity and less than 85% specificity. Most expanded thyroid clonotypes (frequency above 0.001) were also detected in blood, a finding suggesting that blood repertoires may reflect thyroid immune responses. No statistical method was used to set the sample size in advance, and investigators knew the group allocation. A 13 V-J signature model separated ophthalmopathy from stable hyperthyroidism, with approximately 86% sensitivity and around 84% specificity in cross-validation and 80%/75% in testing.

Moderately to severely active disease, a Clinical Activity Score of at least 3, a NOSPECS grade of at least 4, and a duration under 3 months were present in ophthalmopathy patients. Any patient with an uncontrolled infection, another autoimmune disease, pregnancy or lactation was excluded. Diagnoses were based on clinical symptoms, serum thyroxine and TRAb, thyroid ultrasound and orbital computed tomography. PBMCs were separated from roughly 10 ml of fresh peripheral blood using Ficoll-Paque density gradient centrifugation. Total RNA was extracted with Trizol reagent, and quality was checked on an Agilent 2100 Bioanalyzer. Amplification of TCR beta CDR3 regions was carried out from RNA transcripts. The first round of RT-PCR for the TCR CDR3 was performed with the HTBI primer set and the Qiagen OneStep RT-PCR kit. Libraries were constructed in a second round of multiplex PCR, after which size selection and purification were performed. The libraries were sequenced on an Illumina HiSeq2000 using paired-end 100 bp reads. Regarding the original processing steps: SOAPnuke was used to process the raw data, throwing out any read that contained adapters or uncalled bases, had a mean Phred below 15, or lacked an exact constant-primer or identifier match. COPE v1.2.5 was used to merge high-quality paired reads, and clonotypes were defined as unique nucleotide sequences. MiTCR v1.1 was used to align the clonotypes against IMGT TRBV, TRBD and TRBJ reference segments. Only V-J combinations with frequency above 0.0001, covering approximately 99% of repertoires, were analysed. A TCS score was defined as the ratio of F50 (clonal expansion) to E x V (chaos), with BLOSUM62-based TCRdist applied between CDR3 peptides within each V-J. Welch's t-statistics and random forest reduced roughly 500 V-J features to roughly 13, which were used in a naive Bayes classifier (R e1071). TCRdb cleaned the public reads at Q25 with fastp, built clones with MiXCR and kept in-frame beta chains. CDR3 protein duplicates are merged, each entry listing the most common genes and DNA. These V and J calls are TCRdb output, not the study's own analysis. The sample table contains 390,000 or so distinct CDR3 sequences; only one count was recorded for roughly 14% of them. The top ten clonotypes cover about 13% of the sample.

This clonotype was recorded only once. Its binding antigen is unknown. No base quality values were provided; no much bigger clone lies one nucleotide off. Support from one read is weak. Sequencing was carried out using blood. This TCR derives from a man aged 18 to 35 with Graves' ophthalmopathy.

The CDR3 protein is CASSLRTSGSGHEQFF. The sequence in DNA is TGTGCCAGCAGCCTTCGGACTAGCGGGAGTGGCCATGAGCAGTTCTTC. The sequence links TRBV7-8 to TRBJ2-1; TRBD2 aligns with 13 central bases. Germline trimming amounts to 5 bases on V and 8 bases on J, with 9 as the count of junction bases outside the gene matches. The CDR1 and CDR2 encoded by the germline V gene are SGHVS and FQNEAQ. The CDR3 has 16 amino acids, counting the end cysteine and phenylalanine. Only CDR3 DNA remains: 48 bases, in frame from the first base.